This note documents a single T cell receptor beta chain sequence. Its antigen is unidentified. These data belong to a study of T-cell reconstitution after alpha-beta-depleted transplantation in children. Study-level results: Some patients' high day-60 TCRbeta diversity was attributed to recipient cells surviving conditioning.

Deletions cut 2 bases from V and 3 bases from J, with 11 bases between. This CDR3 has 15 residues. Germline V gene data show CDR1 as KGHSH and CDR2 as LQKENI. Unique molecular identifiers tagged the TCRbeta library. Each CDR3 protein is one row after TCRdb ran MiXCR on the PCR reads. The table records more than 400,000 distinct CDR3 sequences, around 10% of them present only once. The source material was PBMCs, mostly from graft donor cells, sampled 180 days after TCRalphabeta/CD19-depleted stem cell transplant. The receptor's source is a female patient aged 2-15 years who had a stem cell transplant for aplastic anemia, so the T cells may come from the graft donor. The chain uses TRBV18 and TRBJ2-4, with D tentatively TRBD2 (5 bases). The CDR3 nucleotides read TGTGCCAGCTCACCAGAGGGATTTGGCAAAAACATTCAGTACTTC. Translating gives CASSPEGFGKNIQYF.